This entry lists 9 T cell receptor beta chains sequenced from one sample in a study of cytomegalovirus exposure and HLA in healthy donors. Sequenced by immunoSEQ multiplex PCR; TCRdb stores in-frame clones only, minus some. There are a few hundred thousand clones in the sample; less than 90% occur only once, and around 12% lies in the top ten. Sequences were obtained from PBMCs. The receptors were sampled from a man in his late teens or twenties in good health and CMV-seropositive.

The rearrangement joins TRBV5-4 to TRBJ2-7; D is ambiguous. Trimming removed 5 bases at V and 0 bases at J, with 12 bases between. The CDR3 has 14 amino acids. From germline, CDR1 is SGHNT and CDR2 YYREEE (reference sequence). CDR3 loop: CASRRGNPSYEQYF. CDR3 DNA sequence: TGTGCCAGCAGGCGCGGTAATCCCTCCTACGAGCAGTACTTC.

This chain connects TRBV6-5 to TRBJ1-1; D is uncertain. Trimming stripped 6 bases from V and 0 bases from J, with 11 bases between. Germline CDR1 is MNHEY and CDR2 is SVGAGI. The CDR3 totals 14 residues. The CDR3 DNA reads TGTGCCAGCAGCCCCTATAGAATGAACACTGAAGCTTTCTTT. Translated: CASSPYRMNTEAFF.

This clone has more than one count but fewer than ten. The rearrangement joins TRBV10-3 to TRBJ1-2; D is ambiguous. CDR1 and CDR2 (germline): ENHRY, SYGVKD. Trimming removed 2 bases at V and 4 bases at J, with 8 bases between. The CDR3 runs to 13 residues. The CDR3 region has the DNA TGTGCCATCAGTGAGGAGGTGGGCTATGGCTACACCTTC. It encodes CAISEEVGYGYTF.

The table lists this clone with a count of one. V usage is TRBV28 and J usage is TRBJ1-5; D not resolved. The V end lost 6 bases, the J end lost 7 bases, and 16 bases lay between the germline ends. CDR3 length equals 14 residues. The germline V gene has CDR1 MDHEN and CDR2 SYDVKM. Written as DNA, the CDR3 is TGTGCCAGCAGCACCTCCCCGGAGGGCCAGCCCCAGCATTTT. Amino acids: CASSTSPEGQPQHF.

This chain connects TRBV10-3 to TRBJ2-5, with 15 positions matching TRBD2. CDR3 size: 16 residues. The ends lost 3 bases at V and 5 bases at J; junction bases unmatched: 4. The germline gives CDR1 ENHRY, CDR2 SYGVKD. The CDR3 region has the DNA TGTGCCATCAGTGATTCGGGACTAGCGGGAGGTGAGACCCAGTACTTC. This translates into CAISDSGLAGGETQYF.

CDR3 residues: CASSVASGRNYYNEQFF. CDR3 coding DNA: TGTGCCAGCAGCGTAGCCAGCGGGAGGAACTACTACAATGAGCAGTTCTTC. The chain carries TRBV9 and TRBJ2-1; 9 nucleotides match TRBD2. CDR3 length: 17 amino acids. V dropped 0 bases and J dropped 3; count of bases not matched to a gene: 7. Per germline, CDR1 SGDLS and CDR2 YYNGEE.

This sequence joins TRBV5-6 and TRBJ2-7; the D is unclear. The CDR3 runs to 13 residues. Germline V gives CDR1 SGHDT, CDR2 YYEEEE. The ends were cut back, 1 base at V and 3 bases at J, with 8 bases in the middle. The DNA of the CDR3 is TGTGCCAGCAGCTTGAGGCAAAGCTACGAGCAGTACTTC. Protein sequence: CASSLRQSYEQYF.

V and J are TRBV28 and TRBJ2-6; D unclear. V shed 6 bases and J shed 0 bases, with 9 bases lying between them. The CDR3 runs 15 residues. Germline-derived CDR1 and CDR2 are MDHEN and SYDVKM. The CDR3 region is CASSLLGSGANVLTF. CDR3 coding DNA: TGTGCCAGCAGCCTTCTGGGCTCTGGGGCCAACGTCCTGACTTTC.

This clone was recorded only once. V is TRBV13 and J is TRBJ1-2; D remains ambiguous. V lost 4 bases and J lost 8, with 14 bases in between. The CDR3 totals 13 residues. CDR1 and CDR2 (germline): PRHDT, FYEKMQ (reference sequence). The CDR3 is CASSSAIGGGYTF. The CDR3 DNA reads TGTGCCAGCAGCTCCGCAATCGGCGGGGGCTACACCTTC.